In this sample, the clone carrying this T cell receptor (beta chain) turned up many times. This record comes from a study of HIV-infected children after antiretroviral therapy interruption. Turning to the study itself: Children were on planned treatment interruption or continuous treatment. Recorded EBV and CMV exposure existed for most children. Continuous-treatment samples came from weeks 0, 48 and 150.

This CDR3 has 14 amino acids. V was clipped by 4 bases and J by 0 bases, with 11 bases between them. The germline gives CDR1 SGHRS, CDR2 YFSETQ. Noted treatment: PENTA 11 planned treatment interruption arm or continuous ART arm. A 3' RACE protocol on RNA, with unique molecular identifiers, produced the TCR library. TCRdb passed the 3' RACE reads through MiXCR, listing each CDR3 protein once. The data contain fewer than 50,000 distinct CDR3 sequences, around 4% of them singletons. The rearrangement uses TRBV5-1 and TRBJ2-7; the D gene could be TRBD1 or TRBD2 (5 bases each). The receptor was derived from a pool of human donors with HIV. The sample in question was CD45RA+ CD4+ T cells from PBMCs, pooled from several time points, obtained from a donor given antiretroviral therapy, either interrupted or continuous. The sample's subset: naive CD4+ CD45RA+ CD45RO- T cells. The CDR3: CASSAGTTSYEQYF. The DNA for the CDR3 is TGCGCCAGCAGCGCCGGGACCACCTCCTACGAGCAGTACTTC. Based on the CDR3 plus reference TRBV5-1 and TRBJ2-7, the full variable domain is KAGVTQTPRYLIKTRGQQVTLSCSPISGHRSVSWYQQTPGQGLQFLFEYFSETQRNKGNFPGRFSGRQFSNSRSEMNVSTLELGDSALYLCASSAGTTSYEQYFGPGTRLTVT.